A selection of T cell receptor beta chains follows, all from one sample in a study of T-cell memory formation after mild COVID-19. MiXCR, run by TCRdb on the 5' RACE reads, gives a single entry per CDR3 protein. In the table there are about 290,000 distinct CDR3 sequences, around 15% of which are singletons. The sequencing sample was made of PBMCs or a T cell subset sorted from them (not recorded which). These receptors came from a man aged 18 to 30 who had mild COVID-19 (a few samples of this study predate the infection). Cell type and time point are not known. The CDR3 runs from the conserved cysteine through the conserved F or W. A D gene is named only where the DNA matches it firmly. Part of the rows lack a size; the others show once, few, many or a class for expanded clones.

CDR3: CASSSAYNTDTQYF
DNA: TGTGCCAGCAGTTCGGCTTACAACACAGATACGCAGTATTTT
J: TRBJ2-3
V: TRBV27
size: few
D: NA

CDR3: CASSDLHGLEAFF
DNA: TGTGCCAGCAGTGACCTACACGGTCTTGAAGCTTTCTTT
J: TRBJ1-1
V: TRBV25-1
size: few
D: NA

CDR3: CAISEGEGQPQHF
DNA: TGTGCCATCAGTGAGGGGGAGGGTCAGCCCCAGCATTTT
J: TRBJ1-5
V: TRBV10-3
size: NA
D: NA

CDR3: CASSGTASNYGYTF
DNA: TGTGCCAGCAGCGGGACAGCATCTAACTATGGCTACACCTTC
J: TRBJ1-2
V: TRBV7-9
size: NA
D: TRBD1

CDR3: CATSDLPRGANEQFF
DNA: TGTGCCACCAGTGATTTGCCTCGGGGGGCCAATGAGCAGTTCTTC
J: TRBJ2-1
V: TRBV24-1
size: once
D: NA

CDR3: CASSLRVDQPQHF
DNA: TGTGCCAGCAGCCTGCGCGTGGATCAGCCCCAGCATTTT
J: TRBJ1-5
V: TRBV7-8
size: NA
D: NA

CDR3: CASSPRLAGGVAKNIQYF
DNA: TGTGCCAGCAGCCCGCGACTAGCGGGGGGAGTAGCCAAAAACATTCAGTACTTC
J: TRBJ2-4
V: TRBV12-3/TRBV12-4
size: NA
D: TRBD2

CDR3: CASSRGQFYGYTF
DNA: TGTGCCAGCAGCCGGGGACAGTTCTATGGCTACACCTTC
J: TRBJ1-2
V: TRBV7-3
size: few
D: TRBD1

CDR3: CASSLTTGGAYSGANVLTF
DNA: TGTGCCAGCAGCTTAACGACAGGGGGCGCATATTCTGGGGCCAACGTCCTGACTTTC
J: TRBJ2-6
V: TRBV7-9
size: NA
D: TRBD1

CDR3: CATSASKDSARSGELFF
DNA: TGTGCCACCAGTGCCTCTAAGGACAGTGCGAGGTCCGGGGAGCTGTTTTTT
J: TRBJ2-2
V: TRBV24-1
size: NA
D: NA

CDR3: CATSREEGEQYF
DNA: TGTGCCACCAGCAGGGAAGAAGGGGAGCAGTACTTC
J: TRBJ2-7
V: TRBV15
size: NA
D: NA

CDR3: CASSVVASFYNEQFF
DNA: TGTGCCAGCAGCGTAGTGGCTAGTTTTTACAATGAGCAGTTCTTC
J: TRBJ2-1
V: TRBV9
size: few
D: NA

CDR3: CASSLGPQESSGNTIYF
DNA: TGTGCCAGCAGCCTCGGGCCGCAGGAGTCCTCTGGAAACACCATATATTTT
J: TRBJ1-3
V: TRBV7-2
size: few
D: NA

CDR3: CASRGTGGKGDEQYF
DNA: TGCGCCAGCAGAGGGACAGGGGGCAAAGGGGACGAGCAGTACTTC
J: TRBJ2-7
V: TRBV5-1
size: NA
D: TRBD1

CDR3: CASSQDLGRPNYGYTF
DNA: TGCGCCAGCAGCCAAGATCTCGGCAGACCTAACTATGGCTACACCTTC
J: TRBJ1-2
V: TRBV4-3
size: many
D: NA

CDR3: CASSPPAGTEAFF
DNA: TGTGCCAGCTCACCACCTGCGGGGACTGAAGCTTTCTTT
J: TRBJ1-1
V: TRBV18
size: NA
D: NA

CDR3: CASSRAEGGYTF
DNA: TGTGCCAGCAGCAGGGCCGAAGGAGGCTACACCTTC
J: TRBJ1-2
V: TRBV6-5
size: few
D: NA

CDR3: CASSLYGYNEQFF
DNA: TGTGCCAGCAGCTTATATGGATACAATGAGCAGTTCTTC
J: TRBJ2-1
V: TRBV5-5
size: many
D: NA

CDR3: CASSSTSTVAKNIQYF
DNA: TGTGCCAGCAGTTCGACCTCGACAGTAGCCAAAAACATTCAGTACTTC
J: TRBJ2-4
V: TRBV28
size: few
D: NA

CDR3: CASSLGQGDYNEQFF
DNA: TGTGCCAGCAGCTTAGGACAGGGGGACTACAATGAGCAGTTCTTC
J: TRBJ2-1
V: TRBV7-2
size: NA
D: TRBD1

CDR3: CASSESVGAGELFF
DNA: TGCGCCAGCAGTGAAAGCGTCGGGGCGGGGGAGCTGTTTTTT
J: TRBJ2-2
V: TRBV10-2
size: once
D: NA

CDR3: CASSPGSANTGELFF
DNA: TGTGCCAGCTCACCAGGTTCCGCGAACACCGGGGAGCTGTTTTTT
J: TRBJ2-2
V: TRBV18
size: NA
D: NA

CDR3: CASSPEDSNSPLHF
DNA: TGCGCCAGCAGCCCCGAGGACAGCAATTCACCCCTCCACTTT
J: TRBJ1-6
V: TRBV5-1
size: few
D: NA

CDR3: CASSYRGTGVDGYTF
DNA: TGTGCCAGCAGTTACCGCGGGACCGGGGTTGATGGCTACACCTTC
J: TRBJ1-2
V: TRBV6-2/TRBV6-3
size: many
D: NA

CDR3: CASILDSPAYEQYF
DNA: TGTGCCAGCATCTTGGACAGCCCAGCCTACGAGCAGTACTTC
J: TRBJ2-7
V: TRBV2
size: few
D: NA

CDR3: CASSLANWIGDQYF
DNA: TGTGCCAGCAGCTTAGCGAACTGGATTGGGGACCAGTACTTC
J: TRBJ2-5
V: TRBV7-9
size: NA
D: NA

CDR3: CASSFQYGNTEAFF
DNA: TGCGCCAGCAGCTTTCAGTACGGGAACACTGAAGCTTTCTTT
J: TRBJ1-1
V: TRBV5-1
size: NA
D: NA

CDR3: CASSPPGPTNYGYTF
DNA: TGTGCCAGCAGCCCCCCGGGTCCGACTAACTATGGCTACACCTTC
J: TRBJ1-2
V: TRBV9
size: many
D: NA

CDR3: CASSHTRTTSQYF
DNA: TGTGCCAGCAGCCACACCCGGACCACTTCGCAGTATTTT
J: TRBJ2-3
V: TRBV14
size: few
D: NA

CDR3: CASSGASGGQETQYF
DNA: TGTGCCAGCAGTGGGGCTAGCGGGGGGCAAGAGACCCAGTACTTC
J: TRBJ2-5
V: TRBV2
size: many
D: TRBD2

CDR3: CATSWKPGRAPGNTIYF
DNA: TGTGCCACCAGCTGGAAACCCGGCAGGGCCCCTGGAAACACCATATATTTT
J: TRBJ1-3
V: TRBV15
size: NA
D: NA

CDR3: CASSQSPGQGRVYTF
DNA: TGCGCCAGCAGCCAGTCCCCGGGACAGGGACGAGTCTACACCTTC
J: TRBJ1-2
V: TRBV4-1
size: few
D: TRBD1

CDR3: CASSLIGLSTDTQYF
DNA: TGTGCCAGCAGCTTAATCGGCCTCAGCACAGATACGCAGTATTTT
J: TRBJ2-3
V: TRBV7-2
size: few
D: NA

CDR3: CATSRGTDTSTDTQYF
DNA: TGTGCCACCAGCAGAGGGACGGATACAAGCACAGATACGCAGTATTTT
J: TRBJ2-3
V: TRBV15
size: NA
D: NA

CDR3: CSVRSRGVTDTQYF
DNA: TGCAGCGTCAGATCGCGGGGGGTCACAGATACGCAGTATTTT
J: TRBJ2-3
V: TRBV29-1
size: NA
D: TRBD2

CDR3: CASSVDREFTF
DNA: TGTGCCAGCAGCGTAGACAGGGAATTCACCTTC
J: TRBJ1-2
V: TRBV7-2
size: few
D: TRBD1

CDR3: CASILSGTSGVNEQFF
DNA: TGTGCCAGCATCCTAAGCGGGACTAGCGGCGTCAATGAGCAGTTCTTC
J: TRBJ2-1
V: TRBV6-1
size: few
D: TRBD2

CDR3: CASSQGQGFDTQYF
DNA: TGCGCCAGCAGCCAAGGACAGGGGTTTGATACGCAGTATTTT
J: TRBJ2-3
V: TRBV4-1
size: NA
D: TRBD1

CDR3: CASSFFGGQTEAFF
DNA: TGTGCCAGCAGCTTTTTCGGGGGGCAGACTGAAGCTTTCTTT
J: TRBJ1-1
V: TRBV7-9
size: few
D: NA

CDR3: CASSPLRGNGELFF
DNA: TGTGCCAGCAGCCCATTGAGGGGGAACGGGGAGCTGTTTTTT
J: TRBJ2-2
V: TRBV5-6
size: NA
D: NA

CDR3: CATSRDQWVGELFF
DNA: TGTGCCACCAGCAGAGACCAATGGGTCGGGGAGCTGTTTTTT
J: TRBJ2-2
V: TRBV15
size: NA
D: NA

CDR3: CASSEASPTYEQYF
DNA: TGCGCCAGCAGTGAGGCCAGCCCAACCTACGAGCAGTACTTC
J: TRBJ2-7
V: TRBV10-2
size: many
D: NA

CDR3: CSVETLTPYEQYF
DNA: TGCAGCGTTGAAACCCTGACCCCCTACGAGCAGTACTTC
J: TRBJ2-7
V: TRBV29-1
size: few
D: NA

CDR3: CASSMTRNYGYTF
DNA: TGTGCCAGTAGTATGACCCGGAACTATGGCTACACCTTC
J: TRBJ1-2
V: TRBV19
size: few
D: NA

CDR3: CSVAGTGSNEKLFF
DNA: TGCAGCGTCGCCGGGACAGGGTCGAATGAAAAACTGTTTTTT
J: TRBJ1-4
V: TRBV29-1
size: NA
D: TRBD1

CDR3: CASSPTDSGANVLTF
DNA: TGCGCCAGCAGCCCTACAGACTCTGGGGCCAACGTCCTGACTTTC
J: TRBJ2-6
V: TRBV5-1
size: many
D: NA

CDR3: CSATGGHYGYTF
DNA: TGCAGTGCTACAGGGGGACACTATGGCTACACCTTC
J: TRBJ1-2
V: TRBV20-1
size: NA
D: TRBD1

CDR3: CATSREGAGPTDTQYF
DNA: TGTGCCACCAGCAGAGAGGGAGCGGGTCCCACAGATACGCAGTATTTT
J: TRBJ2-3
V: TRBV15
size: few
D: NA

CDR3: CASSLPPDARGMNTEAFF
DNA: TGTGCCAGCAGCTTACCCCCCGATGCTAGGGGAATGAACACTGAAGCTTTCTTT
J: TRBJ1-1
V: TRBV7-6
size: NA
D: NA

CDR3: CASSFPSGETQYF
DNA: TGCGCCAGCAGCTTTCCATCGGGGGAGACCCAGTACTTC
J: TRBJ2-5
V: TRBV5-1
size: NA
D: NA

CDR3: CAISQDVNQPQHF
DNA: TGTGCCATCAGCCAGGACGTTAATCAGCCCCAGCATTTT
J: TRBJ1-5
V: TRBV10-3
size: NA
D: NA

CDR3: CASSPSGPYQETQYF
DNA: TGCGCCAGCAGCCCCTCCGGCCCCTACCAAGAGACCCAGTACTTC
J: TRBJ2-5
V: TRBV4-3
size: NA
D: NA

CDR3: CASSLDEYQPQHF
DNA: TGCGCCAGCAGCTTGGACGAATATCAGCCCCAGCATTTT
J: TRBJ1-5
V: TRBV5-1
size: NA
D: NA

CDR3: CASSYGTGLDTQYF
DNA: TGTGCCAGCAGTTACGGTACAGGTTTAGATACGCAGTATTTT
J: TRBJ2-3
V: TRBV6-5
size: few
D: NA

CDR3: CATSDLRDTGELFF
DNA: TGTGCCACCAGTGATTTACGGGATACCGGGGAGCTGTTTTTT
J: TRBJ2-2
V: TRBV24-1
size: NA
D: NA

CDR3: CASSRRRTEVETQYF
DNA: TGCGCCAGCAGCCGCCGCCGGACAGAAGTGGAGACCCAGTACTTC
J: TRBJ2-5
V: TRBV4-1
size: once
D: NA

CDR3: CASSLWQGLMNTEAFF
DNA: TGTGCCAGCAGCTTATGGCAGGGGCTGATGAACACTGAAGCTTTCTTT
J: TRBJ1-1
V: TRBV7-9
size: NA
D: NA

CDR3: CASSRGKGDTEAFF
DNA: TGCGCCAGCAGCCGAGGGAAAGGGGACACTGAAGCTTTCTTT
J: TRBJ1-1
V: TRBV5-1
size: few
D: NA

CDR3: CASSQLQVMDSPLHF
DNA: TGCGCCAGCAGCCAGCTACAGGTGATGGATTCACCCCTCCACTTT
J: TRBJ1-6
V: TRBV4-3
size: NA
D: NA